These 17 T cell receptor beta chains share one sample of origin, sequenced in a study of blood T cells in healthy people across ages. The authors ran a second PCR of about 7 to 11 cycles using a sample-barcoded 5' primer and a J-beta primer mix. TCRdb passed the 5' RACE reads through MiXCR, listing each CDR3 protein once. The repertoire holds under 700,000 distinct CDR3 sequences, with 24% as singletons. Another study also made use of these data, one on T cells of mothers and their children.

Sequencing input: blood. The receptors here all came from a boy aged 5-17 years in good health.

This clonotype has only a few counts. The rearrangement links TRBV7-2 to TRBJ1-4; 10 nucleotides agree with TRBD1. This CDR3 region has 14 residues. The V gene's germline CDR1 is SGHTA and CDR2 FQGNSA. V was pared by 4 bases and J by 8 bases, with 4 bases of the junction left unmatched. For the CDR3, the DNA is TGTGCCAGCAGCTCCCGGGACAGGGGAGAAAAACTGTTTTTT. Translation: CASSSRDRGEKLFF.

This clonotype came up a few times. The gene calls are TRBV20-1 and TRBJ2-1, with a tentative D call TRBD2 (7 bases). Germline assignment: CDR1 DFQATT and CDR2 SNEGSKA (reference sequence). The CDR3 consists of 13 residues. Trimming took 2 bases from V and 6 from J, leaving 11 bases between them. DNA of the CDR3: TGCAGTGCTAGATGGGGGGGCCGCAATGAGCAGTTCTTC. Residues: CSARWGGRNEQFF.

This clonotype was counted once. CDR3 in amino acids: CATMTKRGTSGTQETQYF. In DNA form, the CDR3 reads TGTGCCACCATGACCAAGCGAGGGACTAGCGGGACTCAAGAGACCCAGTACTTC. The V gene is TRBV15, the J gene TRBJ2-5; 13 positions agree with TRBD2. Germline loops: CDR1 LNHNV, CDR2 YYDKDF (reference sequence). This CDR3 has 18 amino acids. Unmatched junction bases numbered 13, after V lost 7 bases and J lost 2 bases. The full variable domain, in which reference TRBV15 and TRBJ2-5 provide the parts outside the CDR3, is DAMVIQNPRYQVTQFGKPVTLSCSQTLNHNVMYWYQQKSSQAPKLLFHYYDKDFNNEADTPDNFQSRRPNTSFCFLDIRSPGLGDTAMYLCATMTKRGTSGTQETQYFGPGTRLLVL.

The CDR3 coding sequence is TGCAGTGCTAGCCGCCGGGAGCAAGAGACCCAGTACTTC. Translation: CSASRREQETQYF. The gene calls are TRBV20-1 and TRBJ2-5, with D possibly being TRBD2 (6 bases). This CDR3 has 13 amino acids. The V and J ends lost 3 bases and 2 bases respectively, with 10 bases between them. Germline V gene data show CDR1 as DFQATT and CDR2 as SNEGSKA (reference sequence).

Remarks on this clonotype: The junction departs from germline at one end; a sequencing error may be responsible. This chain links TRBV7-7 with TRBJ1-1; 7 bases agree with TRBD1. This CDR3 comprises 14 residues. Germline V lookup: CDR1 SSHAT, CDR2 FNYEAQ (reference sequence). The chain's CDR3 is CASTPLEGAIEAFF. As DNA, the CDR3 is TGTGCTAGCACCCCGTTGGAGGGGGCGATTGAAGCTTTCTTT.

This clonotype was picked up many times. The CDR3 DNA reads as TGTGCCAGCAGCCCGCCGTATGGGTGGGAGGCTAGCACAGATACGCAGTATTTT. It translates to CASSPPYGWEASTDTQYF. V and J are TRBV7-2 and TRBJ2-3, with a tentative D call TRBD2 (6 bases). This CDR3 region has 18 residues. From germline, CDR1 is SGHTA and CDR2 FQGNSA. V lost 5 bases, J lost 0 bases, and 21 bases lay in between.

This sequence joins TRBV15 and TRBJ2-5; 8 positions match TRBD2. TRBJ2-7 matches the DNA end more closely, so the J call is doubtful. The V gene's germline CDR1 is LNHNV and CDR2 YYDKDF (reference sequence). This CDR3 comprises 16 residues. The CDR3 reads CATSRDRRGGLNEQYF. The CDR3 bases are TGTGCCACCAGCAGAGATCGACGGGGGGGCCTCAACGAGCAGTACTTC.

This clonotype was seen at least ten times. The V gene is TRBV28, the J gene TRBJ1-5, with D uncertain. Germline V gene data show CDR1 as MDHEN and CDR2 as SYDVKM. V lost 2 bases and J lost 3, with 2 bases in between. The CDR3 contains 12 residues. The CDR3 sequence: CASSLDNQPQHF. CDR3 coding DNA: TGTGCCAGCAGTTTAGACAATCAGCCCCAGCATTTT.

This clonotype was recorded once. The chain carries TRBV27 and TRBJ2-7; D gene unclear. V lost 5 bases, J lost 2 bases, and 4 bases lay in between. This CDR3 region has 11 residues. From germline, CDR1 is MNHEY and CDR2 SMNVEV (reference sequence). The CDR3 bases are TGTGCCAGCAGTCATGCCTACGAGCAGTACTTC. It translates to CASSHAYEQYF.

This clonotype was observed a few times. This CDR3 reads CASSYSRRAMNTEAFF. Written as DNA, the CDR3 is TGTGCCAGCAGTTACTCGAGGCGGGCCATGAACACTGAAGCTTTCTTT. V gene TRBV6-5 combines with J gene TRBJ1-1, with D unresolved. This CDR3 region has 16 residues. The ends were cut back, 0 bases at V and 0 bases at J, with 11 bases in the middle. Germline V gives CDR1 MNHEY, CDR2 SVGAGI.

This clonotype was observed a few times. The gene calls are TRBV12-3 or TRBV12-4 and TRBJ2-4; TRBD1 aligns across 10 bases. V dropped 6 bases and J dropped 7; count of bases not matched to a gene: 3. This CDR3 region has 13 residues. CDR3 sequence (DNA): TGTGCCAGCAGATTGGGACAGGGGAACATTCAGTACTTC. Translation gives CASRLGQGNIQYF.

The CDR3 here is CASRARGETYEQYF. The CDR3 nucleotides read TGTGCCAGCAGGGCGAGGGGCGAGACTTACGAGCAGTACTTC. The chain uses TRBV28 and TRBJ2-5; D could derive from TRBD1 or TRBD2 (5 bases each). The tail of the sequence fits TRBJ2-7 better, so the J call may be wrong. This CDR3 contains 14 residues. Per germline, CDR1 MDHEN and CDR2 SYDVKM.

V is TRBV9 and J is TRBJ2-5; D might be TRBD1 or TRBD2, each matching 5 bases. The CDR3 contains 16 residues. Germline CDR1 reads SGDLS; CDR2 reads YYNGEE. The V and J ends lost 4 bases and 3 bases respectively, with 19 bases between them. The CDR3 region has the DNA TGTGCCAGCAGCCCAACGAGGGACGGAGCGAAAGAGACCCAGTACTTC. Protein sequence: CASSPTRDGAKETQYF.

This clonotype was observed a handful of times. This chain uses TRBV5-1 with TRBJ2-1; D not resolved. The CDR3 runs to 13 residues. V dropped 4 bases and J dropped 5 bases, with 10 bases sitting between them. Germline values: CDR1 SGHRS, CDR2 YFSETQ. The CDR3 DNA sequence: TGCGCCAGCAGCGTAGAGGCGGACAATGAGCAGTTCTTC. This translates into CASSVEADNEQFF. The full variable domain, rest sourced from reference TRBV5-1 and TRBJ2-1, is KAGVTQTPRYLIKTRGQQVTLSCSPISGHRSVSWYQQTPGQGLQFLFEYFSETQRNKGNFPGRFSGRQFSNSRSEMNVSTLELGDSALYLCASSVEADNEQFFGPGTRLTVL.

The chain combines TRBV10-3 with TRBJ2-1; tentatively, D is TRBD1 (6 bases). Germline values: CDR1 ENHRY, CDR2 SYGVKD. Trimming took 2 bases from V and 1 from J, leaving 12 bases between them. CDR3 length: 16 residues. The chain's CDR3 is CAISEIQGKSYNEQFF. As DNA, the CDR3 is TGTGCCATCAGTGAGATACAGGGAAAGTCCTACAATGAGCAGTTCTTC.

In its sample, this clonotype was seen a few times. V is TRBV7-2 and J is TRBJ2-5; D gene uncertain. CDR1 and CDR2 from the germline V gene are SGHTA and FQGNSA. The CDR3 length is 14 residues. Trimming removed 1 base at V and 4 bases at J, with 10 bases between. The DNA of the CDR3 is TGTGCCAGCAGCTTAGGGATAGGTGGAGAGACCCAGTACTTC. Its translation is CASSLGIGGETQYF.

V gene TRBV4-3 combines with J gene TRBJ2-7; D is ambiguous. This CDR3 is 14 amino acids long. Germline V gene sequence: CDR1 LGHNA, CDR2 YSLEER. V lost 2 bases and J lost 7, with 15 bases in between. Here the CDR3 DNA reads TGCGCCAGCAGCCAAACCGACCAGGACGGGGAGCAGTACTTC. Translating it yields CASSQTDQDGEQYF.